This TCR beta chain was recovered during a study of cytomegalovirus exposure and HLA in healthy donors. General study results and limits: When a later analysis was performed, an Asian-associated ancestry cluster reportedly had fewer N-insertions than the roughly 670-donor mean. A later analysis reported that several of the most significant clusters appeared to be linked to common viral pathogens, among them Epstein-Barr virus. TRBV6-2, TRBV6-3 and other indistinguishable V segments were excluded.

Primers for the PCR totalled 60 Vbeta and 13 Jbeta. The data were produced by immunoSEQ multiplex PCR, yet TCRdb's version contains in-frame clones alone and is incomplete. Found here are 150,000 or so clones, 64% of them singletons; the top ten hold 3%. With regard to this clone: Antigen: not known. One junction end disagrees with the germline gene, perhaps due to a read error. The sample carries other DNA sequences with the same CDR3.

The V gene's germline CDR1 is MNHEY and CDR2 SVGAGI. The CDR3 has 16 residues. Material for sequencing was PBMCs. This sequence was found in a woman between 25 and 40 years old in good health and CMV-seropositive. The V gene is TRBV6-5, the J gene TRBJ1-5; weak D call: TRBD1 (6 bases). As DNA, the CDR3 is TGTGCCAGCAGTTACTCGGGGGCGCAGGGCAATCAGCCTCAGCATTTT. Protein: CASSYSGAQGNQPQHF.